This TCR beta chain was recorded in a study of OX40 agonist ivuxolimab in advanced cancers. Study as a whole: Dose-escalation subjects each had hepatocellular carcinoma, melanoma, renal cell or head and neck cancer. Study-level findings and limits: CD4+ and CD8+ T cells in blood underwent clonal expansion by week 6 at 0.1 to 3.0 mg/kg. CD8+ T cells were the subset that, on average, had more expanded clones than CD4+.

Exclusion of a patient followed from autoimmune disease history or systemic immunosuppression. About this clone: Its antigen is undetermined.

The ends lost 6 bases at V and 5 bases at J; junction bases unmatched: 6. Germline V lookup: CDR1 SNHLY, CDR2 FYNNEI. CDR3 length: 16 residues. Sequencing used immunoSEQ multiplex PCR; TCRdb keeps in-frame clones, though not all of them. The table records around 66,000 clones, 86% of them present only once. This clonotype was sampled from an adult with an advanced solid tumor such as melanoma, head and neck, liver or kidney cancer. The input for sequencing was CD4+ or CD8+ T cells sorted from blood, taken in a trial of the OX40 agonist ivuxolimab. This chain joins TRBV2 and TRBJ2-3; 15 bases line up with TRBD2. The CDR3 sequence: CASRPGLAGGRDTQYF. CDR3 DNA: TGTGCCAGCAGACCGGGACTAGCGGGAGGTAGAGATACGCAGTATTTT.